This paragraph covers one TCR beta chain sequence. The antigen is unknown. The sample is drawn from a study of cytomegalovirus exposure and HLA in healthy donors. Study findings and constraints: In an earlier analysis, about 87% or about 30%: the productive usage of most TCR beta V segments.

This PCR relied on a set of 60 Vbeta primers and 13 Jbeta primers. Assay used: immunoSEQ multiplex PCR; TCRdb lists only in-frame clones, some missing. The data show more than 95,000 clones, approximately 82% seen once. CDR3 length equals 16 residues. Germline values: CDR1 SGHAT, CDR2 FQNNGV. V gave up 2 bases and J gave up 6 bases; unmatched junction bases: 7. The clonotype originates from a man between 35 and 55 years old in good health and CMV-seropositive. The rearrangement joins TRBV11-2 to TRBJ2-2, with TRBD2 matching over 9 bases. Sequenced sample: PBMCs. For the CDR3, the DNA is TGTGCCAGCAGCTTACGAGGCGGGAGGGCTGCCGGGGAGCTGTTTTTT. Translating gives CASSLRGGRAAGELFF.